This T cell receptor beta chain appears in the sequencing data of a study of vaccination and CD4 T cells after COVID-19. Scientists ran DNA taken from cultured CD4+ T cells through the Oncomine TCR Beta short-read assay for sequencing. Genomic DNA was isolated from cultured CD4+ T cells. TCRdb called the PCR reads again in MiXCR, with one record for every CDR3 protein. The sample includes some 18,000 distinct CDR3 sequences, roughly 50% of them seen just once. The study's findings and limits: The study found median SARS-CoV-2-reactive clonotypes rising from about 22 to 38, not significantly. Nearly all convalescent vaccine-specific clones, 304 of 307, recognized only SARS-CoV-2 spike.

Details on this clonotype: The antigen is not known.

The treatment: approximately 10-day PBMC culture with coronavirus spike peptide pools or control peptides (ViraFEST assay). The CDR3 is made up of 13 amino acids. From germline, CDR1 is LNHDA and CDR2 SQIVND (reference sequence). The J segment lost 9 bases and the V segment lost 4 bases, leaving 6 bases of the junction unmatched. The chain couples TRBV19 to TRBJ1-1, with 9 bases fitting TRBD1. The sequences come from CD4+ T cells from blood, cultured in vitro, collected before SARS-CoV-2 vaccination. The TCR comes from a human donor who had recovered from COVID-19. CDR3 in amino acids: CASSRDRASQAFF. The CDR3 coding sequence is TGTGCCAGTAGTAGGGACAGGGCGTCACAAGCTTTCTTT.